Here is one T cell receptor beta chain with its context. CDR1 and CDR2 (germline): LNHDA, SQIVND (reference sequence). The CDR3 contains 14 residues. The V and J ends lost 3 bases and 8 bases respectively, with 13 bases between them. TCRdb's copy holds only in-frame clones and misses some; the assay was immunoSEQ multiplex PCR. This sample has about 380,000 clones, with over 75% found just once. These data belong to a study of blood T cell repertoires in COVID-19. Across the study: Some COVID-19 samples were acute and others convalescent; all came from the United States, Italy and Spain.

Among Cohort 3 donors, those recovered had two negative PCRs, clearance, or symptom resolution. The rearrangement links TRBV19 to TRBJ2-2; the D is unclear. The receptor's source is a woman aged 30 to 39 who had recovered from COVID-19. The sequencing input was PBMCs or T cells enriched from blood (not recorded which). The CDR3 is CASSIRSAWGELFF. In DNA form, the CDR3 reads TGTGCCAGTAGTATTAGGAGCGCGTGGGGGGAGCTGTTTTTT.